This TCR beta chain was profiled in a study of shared clonotypes between healthy human individuals. Study-wide findings and caveats: Estimated richness values were generally larger in naive subsets than in memory subsets. Clonotypes which were not shared had lower generation probabilities than clonotypes that all four donors shared.

The repertoire was sequenced with immunoSEQ multiplex PCR; TCRdb's copy has only in-frame clones and lacks some. The sample records 1.5 million to 2.5 million clones, roughly 94% being singletons. It was CD45RO-negative cells, positively selected for CCR7, that made up naive CD8 cells, with terminally differentiated effector memory CD45RA+ cells excluded. For this clone: Its target is unknown.

The CDR3 spans 13 residues. V was trimmed by 4 bases and J by 8 bases, leaving 15 bases between them. CDR1 is SGHRS, CDR2 YFSETQ, per germline. Sequencing was performed on naive CD8+ T cells sorted from blood. The chain uses TRBV5-1 and TRBJ1-1, with D possibly TRBD1 on 6 matching bases. The receptor was isolated from a man between 18 and 29 years old in good health. The CDR3 loop is CASSLTTGAEAFF. In DNA form, the CDR3 reads TGCGCCAGCAGCCTGACGACAGGCGCCGAAGCTTTCTTT.